Shown below are 24 T cell receptor beta chains from a single sample sequenced in a study of blood T cell repertoires in COVID-19 (dated by TCRdb to 2020 to 2021). Library preparation was by the immunoSEQ multiplex PCR assay. The clones in this table, taken by TCRdb from immuneACCESS, are in-frame only. Not every clone is retained; where verified, under half of the shortfall comes from an unresolved V gene, and the cause of the rest is unknown. This sample is represented by under 150,000 clones; about 88% of them were singletons. Of the sample, about 17% falls within the top ten clones. Sequenced input: peripheral blood. Receptors were obtained from a woman aged 80 or older with acute or convalescent COVID-19.

This clone has a handful of counts. The DNA for the CDR3 is TGTGCCAGCAGCATCCCTAGGGGCAAGCAGTTCTTC. Protein sequence: CASSIPRGKQFF. V gene TRBV7-2 combines with J gene TRBJ2-1; D is perhaps TRBD1 (5 bases). Germline V gene lookup returns CDR1 SGHTA and CDR2 FQGNSA. The CDR3 covers 12 residues. The V and J ends lost 5 bases and 11 bases respectively, with 13 bases between them. Supplemented by reference TRBV7-2 and TRBJ2-1, the full variable domain reads GAGVSQSPSNKVTEKGKDVELRCDPISGHTALYWYRQSLGQGLEFLIYFQGNSAPDKSGLPSDRFSAERTGGSVSTLTIQRTQQEDSAVYLCASSIPRGKQFFGPGTRLTVL.

The chain employs TRBV7-6 and TRBJ2-1, with a weak D call TRBD2 (6 bases). Trimming shortened V by 2 bases and J by 6 bases, and 20 bases separated the two germline ends. Germline V lookup: CDR1 SGHVS, CDR2 FNYEAQ. This CDR3 is 17 amino acids long. The CDR3 loop is CASSLLGGTPFRNEQFF. CDR3 in DNA: TGTGCCAGCAGCTTACTAGGAGGGACTCCCTTCCGCAATGAGCAGTTCTTC.

V gene TRBV5-5 combines with J gene TRBJ2-7; D call uncertain. Trimming stripped 0 bases from V and 0 bases from J, with 7 bases between. The CDR3 totals 14 residues. The germline CDR1 and CDR2 sequences are SGHKS and YYEKEE (reference sequence). CDR3 loop: CASSLDWSSYEQYF. The CDR3 DNA follows: TGTGCCAGCAGCTTGGATTGGAGCTCCTACGAGCAGTACTTC.

V is TRBV5-4 and J is TRBJ1-3; no firm D call. Trimming took off 4 bases at V and 2 bases at J, with 13 bases between the two ends. This CDR3 has 15 amino acids. CDR1 SGHNT and CDR2 YYREEE come from the germline V gene (reference sequence). The CDR3 here is CASSMGWGAGNTIYF. The CDR3, as DNA: TGTGCCAGCAGCATGGGATGGGGAGCTGGAAACACCATATATTTT.

The rearrangement uses TRBV7-2 and TRBJ2-1; 8 bases are shared with TRBD2. The length of the CDR3 is 16 residues. CDR1 and CDR2 (germline): SGHTA, FQGNSA. V was clipped by 5 bases and J by 5 bases; unmatched bases: 11. CDR3 protein: CASSPPGGPRDNEQFF. As DNA, the CDR3 is TGTGCCAGCAGCCCGCCGGGAGGGCCTCGGGACAATGAGCAGTTCTTC.

The V and J genes are TRBV4-3 and TRBJ1-6; D may be TRBD1 (6 bases). The CDR3 is 17 amino acids. The germline gives CDR1 LGHNA, CDR2 YSLEER. Trimming cost V 1 base and J 4 bases, with 14 bases left between them. CDR3 protein: CASSQAGEGLYNSPLHF. CDR3 in DNA: TGCGCCAGCAGCCAAGCAGGGGAGGGTCTTTATAATTCACCCCTCCACTTT.

In this sample, this clone turned up many times. The V call is TRBV12-3 or TRBV12-4, the J call TRBJ1-1, with 8 bases fitting TRBD1. The CDR3 has 13 residues. V gave up 8 bases and J gave up 6 bases; unmatched junction bases: 8. CDR3 sequence reads: CASQDRVVPEAFF. Written as DNA, the CDR3 is TGTGCCAGCCAGGACAGGGTAGTTCCTGAAGCTTTCTTT.

Details on this clone: The sample holds other DNA sequences that translate to the same CDR3. The chain carries TRBV18 and TRBJ1-1; D not resolved. Germline V gives CDR1 KGHSH, CDR2 LQKENI. This CDR3 has 13 amino acids. Trimming took 2 bases from V and 1 from J, leaving 5 bases between them. CDR3 DNA sequence: TGTGCCAGCTCACCAACCGGGAACACTGAAGCTTTCTTT. The encoded protein is CASSPTGNTEAFF.

The V call is TRBV5-4, the J call TRBJ2-3; possible D gene TRBD2, 6 bases. The germline V and J ends were trimmed by 4 bases and 0 bases, with 9 bases remaining between them. The germline V gene encodes CDR1 SGHNT and CDR2 YYREEE (reference sequence). The CDR3 is 14 amino acids. The chain's CDR3 is CASSAGPSTDTQYF. In DNA, the CDR3 is TGTGCCAGCAGCGCGGGACCCAGCACAGATACGCAGTATTTT.

This rearrangement joins TRBV7-2 to TRBJ1-2; TRBD1 is a possible D gene (5 bases). This CDR3 has 14 amino acids. Per the germline V gene, CDR1 is SGHTA and CDR2 is FQGNSA. V was pared by 1 base and J by 8 bases, with 14 bases between. CDR3 loop: CASSLDPGRRGYTF. In DNA form, the CDR3 reads TGTGCCAGCAGCTTAGACCCAGGGCGTCGAGGCTACACCTTC.

V and J are TRBV10-2 and TRBJ2-3; 13 bases agree with TRBD2. V was pared by 8 bases and J by 6 bases, with 8 bases of the junction left unmatched. The germline gives CDR1 WSHSY, CDR2 SAAADI. This CDR3 comprises 15 residues. The CDR3 nucleotides read TGCGCCAGCGCCTGGACTAGCGGGAGTTCCGATACGCAGTATTTT. Encoded protein: CASAWTSGSSDTQYF.

This rearrangement joins TRBV2 to TRBJ2-5; 15 bases match TRBD2. The CDR3 loop spans 16 amino acids. J gave up 5 bases and V 5 bases, and 6 bases lay outside the gene matches. From germline, CDR1 is SNHLY and CDR2 FYNNEI. CDR3 protein: CASSFGLAGGEETQYF. The CDR3 DNA reads TGTGCCAGCAGTTTTGGACTAGCGGGAGGGGAGGAGACCCAGTACTTC. Combining the CDR3 with reference TRBV2 and TRBJ2-5 gives the whole variable domain EPEVTQTPSHQVTQMGQEVILRCVPISNHLYFYWYRQILGQKVEFLVSFYNNEISEKSEIFDDQFSVERPDGSNFTLKIRSTKLEDSAMYFCASSFGLAGGEETQYFGPGTRLLVL.

The chain has TRBV2 and TRBJ1-2, with no clear D. Trimming cost V 5 bases and J 0 bases, with 4 bases left between them. Per the germline V gene, CDR1 is SNHLY and CDR2 is FYNNEI. This CDR3 region has 12 residues. The CDR3 DNA is TGTGCCAGCAGTACAGCTAACTATGGCTACACCTTC. This sequence encodes CASSTANYGYTF.

The chain joins TRBV7-2 to TRBJ2-7; D is uncertain. Trimming left V 1 base short and J 3 bases short, with 7 bases between. Germline CDR1 is SGHTA and CDR2 is FQGNSA. CDR3 length equals 13 residues. CDR3 nucleotide sequence: TGTGCCAGCAGCTTAGGCGTTCGCTACGAGCAGTACTTC. Amino acid sequence: CASSLGVRYEQYF.

This sequence joins TRBV27 and TRBJ1-1, with D unresolved. The CDR3 extends over 13 amino acids. Per germline, CDR1 MNHEY and CDR2 SMNVEV (reference sequence). V lost 4 bases and J lost 0, with 6 bases in between. For the CDR3, the DNA is TGTGCCAGCAGTTCCCAGATGAACACTGAAGCTTTCTTT. Amino acid sequence: CASSSQMNTEAFF.

The chain links TRBV7-2 to TRBJ2-7; D is perhaps TRBD1 (6 bases). V was cut by 1 base and J by 4 bases, with 20 bases left in between. This CDR3 contains 17 residues. Germline V gene lookup returns CDR1 SGHTA and CDR2 FQGNSA. CDR3 in amino acids: CASSLVFQTGGGYEQYF. The CDR3, as DNA: TGTGCCAGCAGCTTAGTATTTCAGACAGGAGGCGGATACGAGCAGTACTTC.

The genes are TRBV7-8 and TRBJ1-4; D is uncertain. Germline assignment: CDR1 SGHVS and CDR2 FQNEAQ. Trimming removed 5 bases from V and 6 bases from J, with 16 bases in between. The CDR3 length is 15 residues. CDR3 sequence: CASSTLGMADEKLFF. CDR3 coding DNA: TGTGCCAGCAGCACCCTCGGCATGGCGGATGAAAAACTGTTTTTT.

This chain connects TRBV18 to TRBJ2-4; 9 nucleotides align to TRBD1. This CDR3 is 15 amino acids long. V was pared by 6 bases and J by 2 bases, with 5 bases of the junction left unmatched. Germline assignment: CDR1 KGHSH and CDR2 LQKENI. Here the CDR3 reads CASSRTGDPKNIQYF. The CDR3 DNA reads TGTGCCAGCTCGAGGACAGGGGACCCCAAAAACATTCAGTACTTC.

J is TRBJ1-5 and V is TRBV5-8, with a tentative D call TRBD1 (5 bases). The germline CDR1 and CDR2 sequences are SGHTS and YDEGEE. Trimming shortened V by 3 bases and J by 0 bases, and 10 bases separated the two germline ends. The CDR3 runs 15 residues. The CDR3 sequence is CASSWGLFSNQPQHF. The CDR3, as DNA: TGTGCCAGCAGCTGGGGACTCTTTAGCAATCAGCCCCAGCATTTT.

This sequence joins TRBV27 and TRBJ2-5; 10 positions match TRBD2. This CDR3 region has 16 residues. CDR1 and CDR2 from the germline V gene are MNHEY and SMNVEV (reference sequence). The V and J ends lost 6 bases and 0 bases, in that order; junction bases with no gene match: 7. The CDR3 DNA reads TGTGCCAGCAGCCCTCGGACTAGCGGCTACCAAGAGACCCAGTACTTC. The encoded protein is CASSPRTSGYQETQYF.

The CDR3 sequence is CSATDRVYEQYF. The CDR3 nucleotides are TGCAGTGCTACTGACAGGGTCTACGAGCAGTACTTC. The chain employs TRBV20-1 and TRBJ2-7, with 7 bases that match TRBD1. Trimming took 4 bases from V and 3 from J; bases not matched to a gene: 3. This CDR3 comprises 12 residues. Germline-derived CDR1 and CDR2 are DFQATT and SNEGSKA (reference sequence).

Comments on this clone: One junction end disagrees with the germline gene, perhaps due to a read error. V is TRBV4-1 and J is TRBJ2-7; 10 bases map to TRBD2. Germline assignment: CDR1 MGHRA and CDR2 YSYEKL. The CDR3 extends over 16 amino acids. The CDR3 here is CASSQGLAGVSNEQYF. The CDR3 DNA reads as TGCGCCAGCAGCCAAGGCCTAGCGGGAGTCTCCAACGAGCAGTACTTC.

V gene TRBV3-1 (or the pseudogene TRBV3-2) combines with J gene TRBJ2-7, with 14 bases that match TRBD2. J was trimmed by 4 bases and V by 6 bases; bases with no gene match: 5. Germline V CDR1 and CDR2: LGHDT, YNNKEL (reference sequence). The CDR3 consists of 15 residues. The CDR3 spells CASRPGLAGAYEQYF. The CDR3, as DNA: TGTGCCAGCAGACCGGGACTAGCGGGAGCGTACGAGCAGTACTTC.

The CDR3 DNA is TGTGCCAGCAGCTCTAATGGCGCGGGAATATCCTACAATGAGCAGTTCTTC. Its translation is CASSSNGAGISYNEQFF. The V call is TRBV7-2, the J call TRBJ2-1, with D perhaps TRBD2 (6 bases). The CDR3 has 17 amino acids. V gave up 4 bases and J gave up 1 base, with 17 bases separating them. The germline gives CDR1 SGHTA, CDR2 FQGNSA. The full variable domain, completed using reference TRBV7-2 and TRBJ2-1, is GAGVSQSPSNKVTEKGKDVELRCDPISGHTALYWYRQSLGQGLEFLIYFQGNSAPDKSGLPSDRFSAERTGGSVSTLTIQRTQQEDSAVYLCASSSNGAGISYNEQFFGPGTRLTVL.